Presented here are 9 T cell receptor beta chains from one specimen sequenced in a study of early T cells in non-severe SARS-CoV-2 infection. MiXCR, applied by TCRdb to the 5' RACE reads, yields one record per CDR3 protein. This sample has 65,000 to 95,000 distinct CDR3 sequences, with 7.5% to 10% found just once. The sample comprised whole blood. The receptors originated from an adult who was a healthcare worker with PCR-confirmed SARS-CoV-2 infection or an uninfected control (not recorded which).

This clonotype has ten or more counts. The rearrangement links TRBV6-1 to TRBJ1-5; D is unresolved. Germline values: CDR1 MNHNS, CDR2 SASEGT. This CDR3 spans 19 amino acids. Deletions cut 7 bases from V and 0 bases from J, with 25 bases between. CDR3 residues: CASTAPATPDRYSNQPQHF. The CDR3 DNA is TGTGCCAGCACCGCCCCTGCGACGCCAGACCGTTATAGCAATCAGCCCCAGCATTTT.

Here the CDR3 DNA reads TGTGCCAGCAGTGAAGCTAGCGAGGAAAGGGAGCTGTTTTTT. Translation: CASSEASEERELFF. The rearrangement joins TRBV6-1 to TRBJ2-2; tentative D call: TRBD2 (5 bases). Germline V gives CDR1 MNHNS, CDR2 SASEGT. This CDR3 is 14 amino acids long. Trimming stripped 0 bases from V and 9 bases from J, with 11 bases between.

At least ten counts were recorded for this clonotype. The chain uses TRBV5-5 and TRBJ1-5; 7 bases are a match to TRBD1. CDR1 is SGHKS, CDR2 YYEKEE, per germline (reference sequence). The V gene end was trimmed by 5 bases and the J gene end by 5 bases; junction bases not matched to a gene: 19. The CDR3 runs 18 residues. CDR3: CASRPSRFQTGRHQPQHF. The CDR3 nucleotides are TGTGCCAGCAGGCCATCGAGATTTCAGACAGGGCGACATCAGCCCCAGCATTTT. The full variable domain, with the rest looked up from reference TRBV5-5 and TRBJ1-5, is DAGVTQSPTHLIKTRGQQVTLRCSPISGHKSVSWYQQVLGQGPQFIFQYYEKEERGRGNFPDRFSARQFPNYSSELNVNALLLGDSALYLCASRPSRFQTGRHQPQHFGDGTRLSIL.

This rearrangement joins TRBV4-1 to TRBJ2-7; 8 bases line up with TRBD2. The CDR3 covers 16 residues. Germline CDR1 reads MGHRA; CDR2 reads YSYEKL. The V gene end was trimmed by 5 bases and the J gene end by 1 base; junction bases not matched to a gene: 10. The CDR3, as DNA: TGCGCCAGCAGCGAACTAACTAGCGGCAAGTCCTACGAGCAGTACTTC. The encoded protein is CASSELTSGKSYEQYF.

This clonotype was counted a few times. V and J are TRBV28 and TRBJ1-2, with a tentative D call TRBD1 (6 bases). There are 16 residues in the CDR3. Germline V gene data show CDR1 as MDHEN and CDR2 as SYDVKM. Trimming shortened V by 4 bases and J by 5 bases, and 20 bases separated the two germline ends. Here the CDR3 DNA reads TGTGCCAGCAGTTCTACACGCACAGGGACACCATATGGCTACACCTTC. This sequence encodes CASSSTRTGTPYGYTF.

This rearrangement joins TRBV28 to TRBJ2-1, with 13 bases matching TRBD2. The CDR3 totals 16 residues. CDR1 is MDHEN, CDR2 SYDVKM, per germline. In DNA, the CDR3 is TGTGGCCATACTAGCGGGAGGGCCGGTACCTACAATGAGCAGTTCTTC. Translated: CGHTSGRAGTYNEQFF.

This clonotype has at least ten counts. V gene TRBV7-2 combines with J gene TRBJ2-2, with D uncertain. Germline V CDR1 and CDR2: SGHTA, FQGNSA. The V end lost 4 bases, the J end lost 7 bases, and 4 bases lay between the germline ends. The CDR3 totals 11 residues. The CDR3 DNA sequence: TGTGCCAGCAGCTCTTACGGGGAGCTGTTTTTT. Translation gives CASSSYGELFF. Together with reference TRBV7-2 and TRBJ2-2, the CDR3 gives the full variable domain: GAGVSQSPSNKVTEKGKDVELRCDPISGHTALYWYRQSLGQGLEFLIYFQGNSAPDKSGLPSDRFSAERTGGSVSTLTIQRTQQEDSAVYLCASSSYGELFFGEGSRLTVL.

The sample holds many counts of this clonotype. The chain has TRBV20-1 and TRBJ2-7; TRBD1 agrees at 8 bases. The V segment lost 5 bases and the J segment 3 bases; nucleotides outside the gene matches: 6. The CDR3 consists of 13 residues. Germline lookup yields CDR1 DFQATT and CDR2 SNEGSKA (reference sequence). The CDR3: CSAPLTGDYEQYF. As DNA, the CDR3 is TGCAGTGCTCCGTTGACAGGGGACTACGAGCAGTACTTC.

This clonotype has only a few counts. DNA for the CDR3: TGTGCCAGCAGCACCTTAGCGTCTGACTCTGGGGCCAACGTCCTGACTTTC. It translates to CASSTLASDSGANVLTF. The rearrangement uses TRBV7-6 and TRBJ2-6; D possibly corresponds to TRBD2 (5 bases). The germline gives CDR1 SGHVS, CDR2 FNYEAQ. The CDR3 is 17 amino acids. Trimming left V 5 bases short and J 0 bases short, with 14 bases between.